The 27 T cell receptor beta chains presented below share a single source sample, sequenced in a study of cytomegalovirus exposure and HLA in healthy donors (dated by TCRdb to about 2017). Libraries were built with the immunoSEQ multiplex PCR assay. A mixture of 60 forward primers for TCR Vbeta segments and 13 reverse primers for TCR Jbeta segments was used in the multiplex PCR. The source is immuneACCESS, and TCRdb retained only in-frame sequences with V and J called. Part of the clones is not carried over; for the studies checked, unresolved V genes explain less than half of this, and the remainder is unexplained. For this sample there are more than 150,000 clones; around 77% appear just once. Jointly, the top ten make up roughly 2% of the sample. Specimen: PBMCs. These receptors all come from a woman in her twenties or thirties in good health and CMV-seronegative.

This chain joins TRBV4-1 and TRBJ1-2; the match to TRBD1 covers 8 bases. Germline V lookup: CDR1 MGHRA, CDR2 YSYEKL. This CDR3 region has 16 residues. Trimming took 0 bases from V and 1 from J; bases not matched to a gene: 4. As DNA, the CDR3 is TGCGCCAGCAGCCAAGATGGGACAGGTAGTAACTATGGCTACACCTTC. Translated: CASSQDGTGSNYGYTF.

This clone has a handful of counts. The chain couples TRBV11-1 to TRBJ2-7, with TRBD1 matching 12 bases. J was trimmed by 2 bases and V by 5 bases; bases with no gene match: 4. CDR3 length equals 15 residues. Per the germline V gene, CDR1 is SGHAT and CDR2 is FQDESV (reference sequence). CDR3 sequence: CASSPGQGAAYEQYF. Here the CDR3 DNA reads TGTGCCAGCAGCCCGGGACAGGGGGCGGCCTACGAGCAGTACTTC.

The V and J genes are TRBV5-4 and TRBJ1-2, with D possibly TRBD1 on 5 matching bases. The CDR3 length is 14 residues. Germline CDR1 reads SGHNT; CDR2 reads YYREEE (reference sequence). V lost 4 bases and J 0 bases, leaving 10 bases between the germline ends. Written as DNA, the CDR3 is TGTGCCAGCAGCCCCAGGGATTCTAACTATGGCTACACCTTC. It codes for CASSPRDSNYGYTF.

This clone came up once. The genes are TRBV2 and TRBJ2-7; tentatively, D is TRBD2 (5 bases). This CDR3 comprises 14 residues. The V and J ends lost 6 bases and 0 bases respectively, with 12 bases between them. CDR1 and CDR2 from the germline V gene are SNHLY and FYNNEI. The CDR3 DNA is TGTGCCAGCAGGCCCGGGGTACCCTCCTACGAGCAGTACTTC. As protein: CASRPGVPSYEQYF.

The count of this clone is one. This chain joins TRBV2 and TRBJ1-3; D possibly corresponds to TRBD1 (5 bases). CDR3 length: 16 residues. Germline V lookup: CDR1 SNHLY, CDR2 FYNNEI. V dropped 6 bases and J dropped 0 bases, with 15 bases sitting between them. CDR3 loop: CASSAGPRNSGNTIYF. The CDR3 DNA reads as TGTGCCAGCAGCGCGGGACCTAGAAACTCTGGAAACACCATATATTTT.

This chain uses TRBV28 with TRBJ1-2, with 8 positions matching TRBD1. Trimming took 6 bases from V and 7 from J; bases not matched to a gene: 7. Germline V lookup: CDR1 MDHEN, CDR2 SYDVKM. The CDR3 covers 13 residues. This CDR3 is CASRPGGAGGYTF. As DNA, the CDR3 is TGTGCCAGCAGACCAGGGGGCGCAGGTGGCTACACCTTC.

CDR3 in DNA: TGTGCTAGTGGTCAAACAGACAGGTTCAAAAACATTCAGTACTTC. Protein: CASGQTDRFKNIQYF. V and J are TRBV12-5 and TRBJ2-4; D perhaps matches TRBD1 (6 bases). The V and J ends lost 5 bases and 3 bases respectively, with 14 bases between them. Germline values: CDR1 LGHNT, CDR2 FRNRAP. This CDR3 has 15 amino acids.

V gene TRBV6-1 combines with J gene TRBJ1-3; unclear D gene. Germline CDR1 and CDR2: MNHNS and SASEGT. V was pared by 6 bases and J by 1 base, with 7 bases between. The CDR3 is 13 residues long. The DNA for the CDR3 is TGTGCCAGCAGGCGGTATTCTGGAAACACCATATATTTT. Its protein product is CASRRYSGNTIYF.

The J gene is TRBJ1-5, the V gene TRBV27; D may be TRBD1 (5 bases). The CDR3 is 13 amino acids. Trimming took off 5 bases at V and 7 bases at J, with 12 bases between the two ends. Germline CDR1 is MNHEY and CDR2 is SMNVEV (reference sequence). The CDR3 DNA is TGTGCCAGCAGTAGCGGGGCATGGCAGCCCCAGCATTTT. It is translated as CASSSGAWQPQHF.

This chain connects TRBV30 to TRBJ2-7, with D possibly matching TRBD2 (6 bases). V lost 2 bases, J lost 1 base, and 15 bases lay in between. The CDR3 runs 15 residues. Germline V gene lookup returns CDR1 GTSNPN and CDR2 SVGIG (reference sequence). The DNA of the CDR3 is TGTGCCTGGAGTTTGTATACTGGGAGGTCCTACGAGCAGTACTTC. This codes for CAWSLYTGRSYEQYF.

This clone was counted only a few times. The chain employs TRBV15 and TRBJ2-7; TRBD1 matches 7 bases. Germline V lookup: CDR1 LNHNV, CDR2 YYDKDF (reference sequence). The trim removed 0 bases at V and 5 bases at J, leaving 7 bases unmatched. The CDR3 contains 15 residues. CDR3 in amino acids: CATSREGGVENEQYF. The CDR3 DNA sequence: TGTGCCACCAGCAGAGAAGGGGGCGTAGAGAACGAGCAGTACTTC.

This chain joins TRBV5-1 and TRBJ1-2; 9 nucleotides agree with TRBD1. V dropped 0 bases and J dropped 4; count of bases not matched to a gene: 4. The germline V gene has CDR1 SGHRS and CDR2 YFSETQ. This CDR3 spans 15 amino acids. The CDR3 region is CASSLVPGQGYGYTF. The CDR3, as DNA: TGCGCCAGCAGCTTGGTCCCGGGACAGGGCTATGGCTACACCTTC.

CDR3 coding DNA: TGCGCCAGCTCCCGGCAAACGGCGGGCGAGCAGTACTTC. It codes for CASSRQTAGEQYF. V is TRBV10-1 and J is TRBJ2-7; D is perhaps TRBD2 (5 bases). Trimming pared 8 bases from V and 6 bases from J, leaving 17 bases between. There are 13 residues in the CDR3. In germline, CDR1 is WNHNN, CDR2 SYGVQD (reference sequence).

The rearrangement uses TRBV15 and TRBJ2-7; D not resolved. Between the trimmed V and J ends, which lost 0 bases and 2 bases, there was a span of 8 bases. The CDR3 consists of 14 residues. CDR1 is LNHNV and CDR2 is YYDKDF in the germline V gene (reference sequence). The CDR3 here is CATSRDTTTYEQYF. For the CDR3, the DNA is TGTGCCACCAGCAGAGATACGACAACCTACGAGCAGTACTTC.

The chain uses TRBV5-4 and TRBJ2-7, with D maybe TRBD1 (6 bases). Germline V gene sequence: CDR1 SGHNT, CDR2 YYREEE (reference sequence). The V and J ends lost 2 bases and 11 bases respectively, with 14 bases between them. This CDR3 contains 12 residues. The DNA of the CDR3 is TGTGCCAGCAGCTTCAGGGGCGGTTGGGAGTACTTC. It is translated as CASSFRGGWEYF. Looking up the rest from reference TRBV5-4 and TRBJ2-7 gives the full variable domain: ETGVTQSPTHLIKTRGQQVTLRCSSQSGHNTVSWYQQALGQGPQFIFQYYREEENGRGNFPPRFSGLQFPNYSSELNVNALELDDSALYLCASSFRGGWEYFGPGTRLTVT.

The rearrangement uses TRBV5-1 and TRBJ1-1; 11 bases fit TRBD1. This CDR3 region has 15 residues. Losses at the gene ends were 4 bases for V and 3 bases for J; bases not matched to a gene: 5. The germline gives CDR1 SGHRS, CDR2 YFSETQ. CDR3 loop: CASSGTGGRYTEAFF. The CDR3 nucleotides read TGCGCCAGCAGCGGGACAGGGGGTAGGTACACTGAAGCTTTCTTT. Using reference TRBV5-1 and TRBJ1-1 for the parts outside the CDR3, the full variable domain is KAGVTQTPRYLIKTRGQQVTLSCSPISGHRSVSWYQQTPGQGLQFLFEYFSETQRNKGNFPGRFSGRQFSNSRSEMNVSTLELGDSALYLCASSGTGGRYTEAFFGQGTRLTVV.

The genes are TRBV6-5 and TRBJ1-6; TRBD1 agrees at 8 bases. V lost 5 bases and J lost 2; bases outside the gene matches: 2. The CDR3 is 15 residues long. The germline gives CDR1 MNHEY, CDR2 SVGAGI. CDR3 in DNA: TGTGCCAGCAGTCAGGGGGCAACCTATAATTCACCCCTCCACTTT. Its protein product is CASSQGATYNSPLHF.

V gene TRBV14 combines with J gene TRBJ2-7; 10 nucleotides agree with TRBD2. J gave up 2 bases and V 7 bases, and 5 bases lay outside the gene matches. This CDR3 has 14 residues. Germline CDR1 and CDR2: SGHDN and FVKESK. The CDR3: CASTSSGGTYEQYF. The CDR3 region has the DNA TGTGCCAGCACGTCTAGCGGGGGAACCTACGAGCAGTACTTC.

Regarding this clone: In the same sample, other DNA sequences code for this CDR3. The chain carries TRBV7-2 and TRBJ2-2, with D possibly being TRBD2 (6 bases). Germline CDR1 SGHTA, CDR2 FQGNSA. Deletions cut 5 bases from V and 5 bases from J, with 15 bases between. This CDR3 is 15 amino acids long. The chain's CDR3 is CASSLSRGGTGELFF. The CDR3 DNA reads as TGTGCCAGCAGCCTGTCCCGAGGAGGGACCGGGGAGCTGTTTTTT.

This clone was observed a few times. The genes are TRBV4-1 and TRBJ2-5; TRBD2 agrees at 9 bases. Per the germline V gene, CDR1 is MGHRA and CDR2 is YSYEKL. CDR3 length equals 15 residues. V trimming: 1 base; J trimming: 7 bases; junction bases outside the gene matches: 7. The CDR3 region is CASSQAGSGGGTQYF. The CDR3 nucleotides read TGCGCCAGCAGCCAAGCGGGTAGCGGGGGAGGGACCCAGTACTTC.

CDR3 sequence (DNA): TGTGCCAGCATTAGGGGGACTAGGGGCACAGATACGCAGTATTTT. It specifies CASIRGTRGTDTQYF. This chain joins TRBV6-1 and TRBJ2-3, with 8 bases fitting TRBD2. The CDR3 sequence is 15 residues long. J lost 1 base, V lost 7 bases, and 7 bases had no gene match. Germline V gene sequence: CDR1 MNHNS, CDR2 SASEGT.

The chain couples TRBV7-2 to TRBJ2-1; 11 bases fit TRBD2. V shed 4 bases and J 6 bases; nucleotides not matched to a gene: 8. CDR3 length: 16 residues. Per the germline V gene, CDR1 is SGHTA and CDR2 is FQGNSA. This CDR3 is CASSSQLAGAGNEQFF. The CDR3 DNA follows: TGTGCCAGCAGCTCACAACTAGCGGGGGCAGGCAATGAGCAGTTCTTC.

The chain combines TRBV10-2 with TRBJ1-2, with 8 bases matching TRBD1. Germline CDR1 reads WSHSY; CDR2 reads SAAADI. This CDR3 has 14 residues. Germline trimming cut 3 bases from V and 8 bases from J; bases unmatched to any gene: 8. DNA for the CDR3: TGCGCCAGCAGTGACGCGGGGGACAGGCGAGGCTACACCTTC. This sequence encodes CASSDAGDRRGYTF.

V gene TRBV6-1 combines with J gene TRBJ2-7, with D maybe TRBD1 (6 bases). The germline CDR1 and CDR2 sequences are MNHNS and SASEGT. V gave up 4 bases and J gave up 6 bases, with 13 bases separating them. The CDR3 is 13 residues long. The CDR3 region is CASSATGLGEQYF. The DNA for the CDR3 is TGTGCCAGCAGTGCCACAGGGTTGGGCGAGCAGTACTTC.

V usage is TRBV7-2 and J usage is TRBJ1-3; 12 positions match TRBD1. This CDR3 is built from 16 residues. The trim removed 4 bases at V and 2 bases at J, leaving 3 bases unmatched. Per the germline V gene, CDR1 is SGHTA and CDR2 is FQGNSA. The CDR3 spells CASSYRDRGPGNTIYF. CDR3 DNA: TGTGCCAGCAGCTATAGGGACAGGGGGCCTGGAAACACCATATATTTT.

This clone came up a few times. This chain connects TRBV5-4 to TRBJ2-1, with 11 nucleotides matching TRBD2. The junction had 5 bases not matched to a gene; V was cut back by 4 bases and J by 2 bases. CDR1 and CDR2 from the germline V gene are SGHNT and YYREEE (reference sequence). There are 16 residues in the CDR3. CDR3 nucleotide sequence: TGTGCCAGCAGCACCTCGACTAGCGGGGCCTACAATGAGCAGTTCTTC. Translation gives CASSTSTSGAYNEQFF.

The chain has TRBV14 and TRBJ2-2; D perhaps matches TRBD1 (5 bases). CDR1 and CDR2 (germline): SGHDN, FVKESK. The V end lost 4 bases, the J end lost 7 bases, and 19 bases lay between the germline ends. The CDR3 is 16 residues long. The CDR3 region has the DNA TGTGCCAGCAGCCGGCTTCAGGGCTTGATTCACGGGGAGCTGTTTTTT. Amino acids: CASSRLQGLIHGELFF.